These 15 T cell receptor beta chains were all obtained from the same sample, sequenced in a study of patients and donors after allogeneic stem cell transplantation. A single record per CDR3 protein comes from TCRdb applying MiXCR to the RT-PCR reads. The sample lists about 400,000 distinct CDR3 sequences, 15% to 20% occurring once. The sequenced material came from blood, either unsorted or a sorted T cell fraction (not recorded which). The receptors shown here come from a human donor who was either an allogeneic HSCT recipient or a stem cell or donor lymphocyte infusion donor (not recorded which). It is not recorded whose cells these are; they may come from a transplant donor.

The chain joins TRBV7-9 to TRBJ1-1; D is ambiguous. From germline, CDR1 is SEHNR and CDR2 FQNEAQ (reference sequence). V was clipped by 10 bases and J by 3 bases, with 18 bases between them. The CDR3 covers 14 residues. The CDR3 reads CATTPGPLDTEAFF. CDR3 sequence (DNA): TGTGCCACTACCCCCGGGCCTTTGGACACTGAAGCTTTCTTT.

The rearrangement joins TRBV20-1 to TRBJ2-1, with D possibly matching TRBD2 (7 bases). Looked up from germline, CDR1 is DFQATT and CDR2 is SNEGSKA (reference sequence). The V gene lost 1 base and the J gene lost 7 bases, with 17 bases spanning the gap. The CDR3 loop spans 15 amino acids. CDR3 bases: TGCAGTGCTAGAGCATTGGGGGGGGGCCGGAATGAGCAGTTCTTC. Its protein is CSARALGGGRNEQFF.

The V and J genes are TRBV5-1 and TRBJ2-5; D is undetermined. Per germline, CDR1 SGHRS and CDR2 YFSETQ. V lost 1 base to trimming and J lost 5 bases, with 6 bases between them. This CDR3 comprises 12 residues. The CDR3 loop is CASSLFSETQYF. Written as DNA, the CDR3 is TGCGCCAGCAGCTTGTTCTCCGAGACCCAGTACTTC.

Ten or more counts support this clonotype. J is TRBJ1-2 and V is TRBV29-1, with 9 bases matching TRBD1. The CDR3 is made up of 14 amino acids. Per the germline V gene, CDR1 is SQVTM and CDR2 is ANQGSEA. V trimming: 6 bases; J trimming: 6 bases; junction bases outside the gene matches: 11. The CDR3 is CSVNRGRELDGYTF. In DNA form, the CDR3 reads TGCAGCGTAAACAGGGGGCGCGAATTGGATGGCTACACCTTC. The complete variable domain, with remaining parts taken from reference TRBV29-1 and TRBJ1-2, reads SAVISQKPSRDICQRGTSLTIQCQVDSQVTMMFWYRQQPGQSLTLIATANQGSEATYESGFVIDKFPISRPNLTFSTLTVSNMSPEDSSIYLCSVNRGRELDGYTFGSGTRLTVV.

This clonotype was seen a few times. The chain combines TRBV18 with TRBJ1-5; D is unclear. Germline CDR1 and CDR2: KGHSH and LQKENI. With 6 bases removed from V and 8 bases from J, the gap between germline ends came to 17 bases. CDR3 length equals 14 residues. The CDR3 spells CASSLTPFREPQHF. DNA for the CDR3: TGTGCCAGCTCTCTTACTCCGTTTCGGGAGCCCCAGCATTTT.

The CDR3 reads CASSLDGRGRITEQFF. The CDR3 DNA follows: TGCGCCAGCAGCTTGGATGGCAGGGGGCGAATAACTGAGCAGTTCTTC. The chain recombines TRBV5-1 with TRBJ2-1; 8 bases map to TRBD1. Germline V lookup: CDR1 SGHRS, CDR2 YFSETQ. J gave up 9 bases and V 0 bases, and 11 bases lay outside the gene matches. This CDR3 is 16 amino acids long.

This clonotype was counted only a few times. The chain carries TRBV7-2 and TRBJ2-5, with D perhaps matching TRBD2 (7 bases). Between the trimmed V and J ends, which lost 2 bases and 5 bases, there was a span of 15 bases. There are 15 residues in the CDR3. The germline V gene encodes CDR1 SGHTA and CDR2 FQGNSA. In DNA, the CDR3 is TGTGCCAGCAGCTTAAGTGGGGGGGGCGGGGAGACCCAGTACTTC. Protein: CASSLSGGGGETQYF.

The chain couples TRBV11-1 to TRBJ1-4; D is uncertain. Germline V gene sequence: CDR1 SGHAT, CDR2 FQDESV (reference sequence). Trimming cost V 2 bases and J 8 bases, with 12 bases left between them. CDR3 length equals 14 residues. The CDR3 is CASSLSPDLEKLFF. The CDR3 nucleotides read TGTGCCAGCAGCTTATCGCCGGATTTGGAAAAACTGTTTTTT.

This clonotype was observed many times. The chain uses TRBV7-9 and TRBJ1-4; 9 nucleotides line up with TRBD1. V trimming: 6 bases; J trimming: 5 bases; junction bases outside the gene matches: 4. The CDR3 sequence is 14 residues long. CDR1 is SEHNR, CDR2 FQNEAQ, per germline (reference sequence). CDR3 nucleotide sequence: TGTGCCAGCAGTCTAGACAGGGGGAATGAAAAACTGTTTTTT. It codes for CASSLDRGNEKLFF. The full variable domain, completed using reference TRBV7-9 and TRBJ1-4, is DTGVSQNPRHKITKRGQNVTFRCDPISEHNRLYWYRQTLGQGPEFLTYFQNEAQLEKSRLLSDRFSAERPKGSFSTLEIQRTEQGDSAMYLCASSLDRGNEKLFFGSGTQLSVL.

This chain connects TRBV11-2 to TRBJ2-4; TRBD2 might be the D (5 bases). V was shortened by 4 bases and J by 0 bases, with 13 bases between the two germline ends. The CDR3 consists of 16 residues. Germline V lookup: CDR1 SGHAT, CDR2 FQNNGV. The CDR3 is CASSSGRVLAKNIQYF. The CDR3, as DNA: TGTGCCAGCAGCTCTGGGCGGGTTTTAGCCAAAAACATTCAGTACTTC.

This chain links TRBV6-5 with TRBJ2-7; 12 bases match TRBD2. CDR1 MNHEY and CDR2 SVGAGI come from the germline V gene. Unmatched junction bases numbered 1, after V lost 2 bases and J lost 5 bases. The CDR3 has 14 residues. The chain's CDR3 is CASSYLAGGHEQYF. The CDR3 DNA is TGTGCCAGCAGTTACCTAGCGGGGGGGCACGAGCAGTACTTC.

The chain employs TRBV14 and TRBJ2-1; D may be TRBD1 or TRBD2 (6 bases each). V lost 2 bases to trimming and J lost 7 bases, with 15 bases between them. The CDR3 contains 15 residues. In germline, CDR1 is SGHDN, CDR2 FVKESK. The DNA of the CDR3 is TGTGCCAGCAGCCAAACGGGGAGGAGGGGGAATGAGCAGTTCTTC. Translating gives CASSQTGRRGNEQFF. The complete variable domain, with remaining parts taken from reference TRBV14 and TRBJ2-1, reads EAGVTQFPSHSVIEKGQTVTLRCDPISGHDNLYWYRRVMGKEIKFLLHFVKESKQDESGMPNNRFLAERTGGTYSTLKVQPAELEDSGVYFCASSQTGRRGNEQFFGPGTRLTVL.

This clonotype was detected a few times. The chain combines TRBV7-9 with TRBJ1-1; 11 bases are a match to TRBD1. There are 17 residues in the CDR3. From germline, CDR1 is SEHNR and CDR2 FQNEAQ (reference sequence). With 4 bases clipped from V and 7 bases from J, the junction kept 14 bases outside the gene matches. The CDR3 coding sequence is TGTGCCAGCAGCTCCGGACAGGGGGCGAAGTCTAGGATTGAAGCTTTCTTT. Amino acid sequence: CASSSGQGAKSRIEAFF.

This clonotype was counted a few times. V usage is TRBV12-3 or TRBV12-4 and J usage is TRBJ1-2, with a tentative D call TRBD1 (6 bases). Trimming took 2 bases from V and 7 from J, leaving 14 bases between them. The CDR3 loop spans 14 amino acids. This chain's CDR3 is CASSLLRGGSGYTF. The DNA for the CDR3 is TGTGCCAGCAGTTTACTCAGGGGAGGAAGTGGCTACACCTTC.

In this sample, this clonotype turned up a few times. This chain uses TRBV2 with TRBJ1-2, with 7 nucleotides matching TRBD1. This CDR3 is 12 amino acids long. V was clipped by 11 bases and J by 7 bases; unmatched bases: 10. Germline CDR1 is SNHLY and CDR2 is FYNNEI. CDR3 sequence reads: CAVRAGGFGYTF. As DNA, the CDR3 is TGTGCCGTCCGGGCAGGGGGTTTTGGCTACACCTTC.